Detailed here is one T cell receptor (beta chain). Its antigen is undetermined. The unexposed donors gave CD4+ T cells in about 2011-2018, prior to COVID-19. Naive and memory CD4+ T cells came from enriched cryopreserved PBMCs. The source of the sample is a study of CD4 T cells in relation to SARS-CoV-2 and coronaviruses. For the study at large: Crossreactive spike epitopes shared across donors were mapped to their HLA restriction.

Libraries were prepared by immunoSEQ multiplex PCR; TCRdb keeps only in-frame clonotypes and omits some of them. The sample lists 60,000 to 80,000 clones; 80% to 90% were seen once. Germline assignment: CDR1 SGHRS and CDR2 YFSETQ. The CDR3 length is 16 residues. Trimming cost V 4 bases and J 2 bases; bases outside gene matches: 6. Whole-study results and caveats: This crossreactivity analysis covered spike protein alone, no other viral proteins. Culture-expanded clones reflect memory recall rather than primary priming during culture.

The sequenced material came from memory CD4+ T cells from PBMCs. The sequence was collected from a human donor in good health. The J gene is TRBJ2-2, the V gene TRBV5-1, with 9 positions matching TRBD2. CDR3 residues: CASSRQTSGNTGELFF. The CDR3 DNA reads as TGCGCCAGCAGCCGACAGACTAGCGGAAACACCGGGGAGCTGTTTTTT.